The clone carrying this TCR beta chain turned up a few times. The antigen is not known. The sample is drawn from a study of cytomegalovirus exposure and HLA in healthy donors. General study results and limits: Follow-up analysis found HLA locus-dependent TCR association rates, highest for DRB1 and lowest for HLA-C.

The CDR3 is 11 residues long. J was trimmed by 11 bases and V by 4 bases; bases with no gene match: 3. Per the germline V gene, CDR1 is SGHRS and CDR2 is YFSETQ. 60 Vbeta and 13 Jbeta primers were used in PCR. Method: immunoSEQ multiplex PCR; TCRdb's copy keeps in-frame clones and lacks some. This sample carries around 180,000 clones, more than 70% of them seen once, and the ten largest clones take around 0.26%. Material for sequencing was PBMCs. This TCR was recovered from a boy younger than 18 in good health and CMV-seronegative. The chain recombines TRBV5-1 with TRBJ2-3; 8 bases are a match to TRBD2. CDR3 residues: CASSLGGGQYF. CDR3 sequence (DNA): TGCGCCAGCAGCCTCGGGGGGGGGCAGTATTTT.